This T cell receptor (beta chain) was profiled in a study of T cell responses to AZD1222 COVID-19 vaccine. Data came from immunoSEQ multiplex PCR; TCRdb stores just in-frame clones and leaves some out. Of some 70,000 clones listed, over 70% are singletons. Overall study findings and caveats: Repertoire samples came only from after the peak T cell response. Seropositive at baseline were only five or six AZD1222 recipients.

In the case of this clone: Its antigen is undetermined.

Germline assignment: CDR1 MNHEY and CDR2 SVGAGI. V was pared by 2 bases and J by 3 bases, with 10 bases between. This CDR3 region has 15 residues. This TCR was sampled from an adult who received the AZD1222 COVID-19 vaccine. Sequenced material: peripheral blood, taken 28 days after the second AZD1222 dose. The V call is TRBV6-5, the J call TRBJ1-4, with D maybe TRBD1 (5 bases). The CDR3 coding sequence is TGTGCCAGCAGTTACCGACAGTCCCCTAATGAAAAACTGTTTTTT. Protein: CASSYRQSPNEKLFF.